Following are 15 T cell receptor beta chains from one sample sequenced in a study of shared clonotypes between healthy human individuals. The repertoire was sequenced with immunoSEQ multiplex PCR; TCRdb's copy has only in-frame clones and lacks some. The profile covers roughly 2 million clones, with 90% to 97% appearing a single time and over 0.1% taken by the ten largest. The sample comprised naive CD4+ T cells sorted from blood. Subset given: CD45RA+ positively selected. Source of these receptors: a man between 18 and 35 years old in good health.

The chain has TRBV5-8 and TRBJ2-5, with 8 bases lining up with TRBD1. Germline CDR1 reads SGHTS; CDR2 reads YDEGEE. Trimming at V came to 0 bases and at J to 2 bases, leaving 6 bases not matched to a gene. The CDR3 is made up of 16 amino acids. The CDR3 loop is CASSLGAGGYQETQYF. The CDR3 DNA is TGTGCCAGCAGCTTGGGTGCAGGGGGCTATCAAGAGACCCAGTACTTC.

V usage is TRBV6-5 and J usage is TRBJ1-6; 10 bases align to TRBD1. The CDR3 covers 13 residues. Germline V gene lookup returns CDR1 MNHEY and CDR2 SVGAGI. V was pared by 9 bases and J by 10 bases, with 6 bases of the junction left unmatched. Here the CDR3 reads CASGGTGVSPLHF. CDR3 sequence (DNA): TGTGCCAGTGGGGGGACAGGGGTATCACCCCTCCACTTT.

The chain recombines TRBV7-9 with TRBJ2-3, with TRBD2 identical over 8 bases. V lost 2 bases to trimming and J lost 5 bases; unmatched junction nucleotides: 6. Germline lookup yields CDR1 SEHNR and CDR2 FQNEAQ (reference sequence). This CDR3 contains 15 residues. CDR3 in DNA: TGTGCCAGCAGCTTAATGAGACTAGCGTTAGATACGCAGTATTTT. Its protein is CASSLMRLALDTQYF.

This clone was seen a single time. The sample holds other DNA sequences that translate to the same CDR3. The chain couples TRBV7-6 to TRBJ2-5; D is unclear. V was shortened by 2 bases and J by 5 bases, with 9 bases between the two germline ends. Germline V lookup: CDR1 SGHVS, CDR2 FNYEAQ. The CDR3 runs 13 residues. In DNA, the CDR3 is TGTGCCAGCAGCTTAAGGCTTGGGGAGACCCAGTACTTC. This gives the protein CASSLRLGETQYF.

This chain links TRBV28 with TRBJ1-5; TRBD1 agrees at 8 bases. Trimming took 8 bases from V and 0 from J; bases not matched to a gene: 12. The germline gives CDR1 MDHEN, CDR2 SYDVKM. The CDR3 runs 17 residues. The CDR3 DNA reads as TGTGCCAGCCTCTCCTCTCGGACAGGGACTAGCAATCAGCCCCAGCATTTT. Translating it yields CASLSSRTGTSNQPQHF.

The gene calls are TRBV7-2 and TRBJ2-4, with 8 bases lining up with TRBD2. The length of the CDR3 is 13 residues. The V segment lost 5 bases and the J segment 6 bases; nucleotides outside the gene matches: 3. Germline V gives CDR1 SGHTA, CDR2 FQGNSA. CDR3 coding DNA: TGTGCCAGCAGCCGCGGGAGGTTAAACATTCAGTACTTC. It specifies CASSRGRLNIQYF.

The DNA for the CDR3 is TGTGCCAGCTCTCCAAGTTGGCTAGGCGAGTTCTTC. This gives the protein CASSPSWLGEFF. V gene TRBV18 combines with J gene TRBJ2-1; D remains ambiguous. V was shortened by 6 bases and J by 14 bases, with 17 bases between the two germline ends. This CDR3 region has 12 residues. The germline CDR1 and CDR2 sequences are KGHSH and LQKENI.

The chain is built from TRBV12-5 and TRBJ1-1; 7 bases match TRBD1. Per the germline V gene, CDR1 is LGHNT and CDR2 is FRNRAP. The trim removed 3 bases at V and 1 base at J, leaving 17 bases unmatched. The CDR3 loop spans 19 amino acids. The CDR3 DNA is TGTGCTAGTGGTTTCACACGGACAGGAGGGGGCCTTTGGAACACTGAAGCTTTCTTT. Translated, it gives CASGFTRTGGGLWNTEAFF. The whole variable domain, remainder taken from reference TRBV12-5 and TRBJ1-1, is DARVTQTPRHKVTEMGQEVTMRCQPILGHNTVFWYRQTMMQGLELLAYFRNRAPLDDSGMPKDRFSAEMPDATLATLKIQPSEPRDSAVYFCASGFTRTGGGLWNTEAFFGQGTRLTVV.

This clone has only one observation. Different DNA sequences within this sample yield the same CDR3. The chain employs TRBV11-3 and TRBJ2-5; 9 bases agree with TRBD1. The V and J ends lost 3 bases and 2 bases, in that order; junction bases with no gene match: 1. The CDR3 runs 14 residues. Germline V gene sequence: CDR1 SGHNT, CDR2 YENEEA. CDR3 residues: CASSLDRGQETQYF. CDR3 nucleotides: TGTGCCAGCAGCTTGGACAGGGGACAAGAGACCCAGTACTTC.

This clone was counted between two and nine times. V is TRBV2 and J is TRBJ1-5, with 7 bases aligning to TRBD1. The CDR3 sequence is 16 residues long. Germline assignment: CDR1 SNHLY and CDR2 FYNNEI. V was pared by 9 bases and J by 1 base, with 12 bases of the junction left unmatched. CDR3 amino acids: CASAWRGLSSNQPQHF. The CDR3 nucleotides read TGTGCCAGTGCTTGGAGGGGGCTGTCGAGCAATCAGCCCCAGCATTTT.

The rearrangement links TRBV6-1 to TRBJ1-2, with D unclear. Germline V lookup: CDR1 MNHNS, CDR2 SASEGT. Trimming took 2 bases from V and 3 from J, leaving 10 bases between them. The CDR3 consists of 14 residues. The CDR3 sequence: CASSEIPMYYGYTF. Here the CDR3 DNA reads TGTGCCAGCAGTGAAATCCCGATGTACTATGGCTACACCTTC.

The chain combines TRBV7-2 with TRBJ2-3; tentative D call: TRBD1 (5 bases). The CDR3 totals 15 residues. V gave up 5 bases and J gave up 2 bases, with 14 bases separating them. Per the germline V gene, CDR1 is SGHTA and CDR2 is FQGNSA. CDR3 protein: CASSPRAQNTDTQYF. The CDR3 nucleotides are TGTGCCAGCAGCCCCAGGGCACAGAACACAGATACGCAGTATTTT.

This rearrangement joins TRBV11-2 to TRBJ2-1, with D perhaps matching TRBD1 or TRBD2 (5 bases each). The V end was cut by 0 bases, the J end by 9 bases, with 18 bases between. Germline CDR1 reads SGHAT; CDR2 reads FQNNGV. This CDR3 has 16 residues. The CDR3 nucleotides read TGTGCCAGCAGCTTAGATATGCCCGGTCGGGGCAGTGAGCAGTTCTTC. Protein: CASSLDMPGRGSEQFF.

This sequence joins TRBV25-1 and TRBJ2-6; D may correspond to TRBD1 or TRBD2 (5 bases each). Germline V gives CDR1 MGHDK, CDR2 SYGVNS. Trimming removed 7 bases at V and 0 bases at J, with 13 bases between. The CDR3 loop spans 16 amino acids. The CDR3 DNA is TGTGCCAGCACTCCCGGGGCTTTCTCTGGGGCCAACGTCCTGACTTTC. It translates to CASTPGAFSGANVLTF.

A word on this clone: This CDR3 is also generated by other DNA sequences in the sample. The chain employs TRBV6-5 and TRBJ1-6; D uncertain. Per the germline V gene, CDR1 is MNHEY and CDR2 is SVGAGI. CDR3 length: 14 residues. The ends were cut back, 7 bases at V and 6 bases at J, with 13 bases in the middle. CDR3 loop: CASTRQGRNSPLHF. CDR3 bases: TGTGCCAGCACCCGACAAGGCCGTAATTCACCCCTCCACTTT.